This T cell receptor (beta chain) was identified during a study of OX40 agonist ivuxolimab in advanced cancers. Study as a whole: The patients got ivuxolimab, which is an agonistic anti-OX40 (CD134) antibody.

Study results and caveats: More expanded clones were seen, on average, in CD8+ T cells than in CD4+. Patients with a partial response at 0.1-3.0 mg/kg had among the lowest clonal expansion.

This CDR3 spans 16 amino acids. Germline V gives CDR1 LNHDA, CDR2 SQIVND (reference sequence). Trimming shortened V by 4 bases and J by 3 bases, and 16 bases separated the two germline ends. This table comes from immunoSEQ multiplex PCR, and its TCRdb copy is limited to in-frame clones, with some not included. The sample consists of 75,000 to 100,000 clones, 65% to 90% of them appearing once. In the case of this clone: Its antigen is unidentified.

The starting material was CD4+ or CD8+ T cells sorted from blood, obtained in a trial of the OX40 agonist ivuxolimab. This sequence was found in an adult with an advanced solid tumor such as melanoma, head and neck, liver or kidney cancer. This chain uses TRBV19 with TRBJ2-4; D is undetermined. CDR3 loop: CASSRLGSESKNIQYF. CDR3 nucleotide sequence: TGTGCCAGTAGTAGGTTAGGGTCTGAGAGCAAAAACATTCAGTACTTC.